One T cell receptor (beta chain) is described in this entry. The Seattle patients, enrolled during active infection, were followed longitudinally. This specimen comes from a study of blood T cell repertoires in COVID-19. Looking at the study overall: The United States, Italy and Spain were the sources of the acute and convalescent COVID-19 samples. Sources were T cells, B-cell-depleted T cells, or PBMCs; the material itself was cDNA or gDNA.

This CDR3 spans 15 amino acids. The J segment lost 6 bases and the V segment lost 4 bases, leaving 9 bases of the junction unmatched. The germline V gene has CDR1 SGHAT and CDR2 FQNNGV. Authors' analysis steps: It was from reference gene primer amplification that nucleated cell counts were estimated. Profiling relied on immunoSEQ multiplex PCR, and the TCRdb table lists in-frame clones only, not all of them. The V and J calls and clone size are taken from that table; D and trimming were inferred from the DNA. This table has about 270,000 clones, about nine tenths appearing once. The rearrangement joins TRBV11-2 to TRBJ2-1; 7 positions match TRBD1. The clonotype was recovered from a woman aged 30 to 39 with COVID-19, enrolled during active disease. Material: peripheral blood. The CDR3 nucleotides are TGTGCCAGCAGCTCTAGGACAGGTTTGGTCAATGAGCAGTTCTTC. Translation: CASSSRTGLVNEQFF.